The clone carrying this T cell receptor beta chain occurred many times. This CDR3 has 18 residues. Trimming took 1 base from V and 6 from J; bases not matched to a gene: 12. This sample is drawn from a study of blood T cells in healthy people across ages. PCR was performed a second time for about 6 to 11 cycles using a sample-barcoded 5' primer and a J-beta primer mix. A 12-random-nucleotide template-switch adaptor tagged each cDNA molecule. TCRdb fed the 5' RACE reads into MiXCR, producing one record per CDR3 protein. The table has 1.5 million or so distinct CDR3 sequences, roughly two fifths seen once; the top ten hold about 4%. Donation came from healthy Caucasian individuals in Russia who were aged about 6 to 95.

The clonotype originates from a young woman in good health. V gene TRBV12-3 or TRBV12-4 combines with J gene TRBJ2-5, with 12 nucleotides matching TRBD2. Material for sequencing was blood. CDR3 in DNA: TGTGCCAGCAGTTTAGATGCTAGCGGGGGGGCTTTCAGGCAGACCCAGTACTTC. Amino acids: CASSLDASGGAFRQTQYF.